The following is a T cell receptor (beta chain) sequence with its context. What it recognizes is unknown. Donors ranged from about 6 to 95 years old and were healthy Caucasians in Russia. Roughly 10 milliliters was the volume of peripheral blood drawn from each donor. Per sample, a minimum of 6.5 million PBMCs were isolated. The length of the CDR3 is 16 residues. Germline V gene data show CDR1 as SGHTA and CDR2 as FQGNSA. The data belong to a study of blood T cells in healthy people across ages. The study, taken as a whole, reports: CMV status of donors was unknown, possibly confounding expanded clonotype changes.

For the second PCR, which ran for about 7 to 11 cycles, a sample-barcoded 5' primer and a J-beta primer mix were used. MiXCR, run by TCRdb on the 5' RACE reads, gives a single entry per CDR3 protein. The table records about 1.1 million distinct CDR3 sequences, approximately 38% of them present only once. Sequenced sample: blood. The V call is TRBV7-2, the J call TRBJ2-7, with D tentatively TRBD2 (6 bases). Judging by the DNA end, TRBJ2-5 fits better; the J call may be wrong. This sequence originates from a man aged 18 to 30 in good health. The CDR3 protein is CASSLSGTGVAETQYF. CDR3 coding DNA: TGTGCCAGCAGCTTATCGGGGACTGGGGTGGCGGAGACCCAGTACTTC.